This is a list of T cell receptor beta chains from one sample in a study of patients and donors after allogeneic stem cell transplantation. TCRdb itself ran the RT-PCR reads through MiXCR, one entry per CDR3 protein. The repertoire consists of about 230,000 distinct CDR3 sequences, with about 14% occurring once and the leading ten covering approximately 10%. Source material: blood, either unsorted or a sorted T cell fraction (not recorded which). These receptors came from a human donor who was either an allogeneic HSCT recipient or a stem cell or donor lymphocyte infusion donor (not recorded which). It is not recorded whose cells these are; they may come from a transplant donor. CDR3s include the opening cysteine and the closing phenylalanine or tryptophan. D genes are given only for firm matches. Some rows have no size entry. The others give once, few or many, or a class for an expanded clone.

v_call: TRBV6-6
j_call: TRBJ2-5
d_call: .
clone_size: .
cdr3_nt: TGTGCCAGCAGAGGGGGGTACCAAGAGACCCAGTACTTC
cdr3_aa: CASRGGYQETQYF

v_call: TRBV19
j_call: TRBJ2-5
d_call: .
clone_size: .
cdr3_nt: TGTGCCAGTAGAGGTCGCGGGACCCATCGGGAAGAGACCCAGTACTTC
cdr3_aa: CASRGRGTHREETQYF

v_call: TRBV4-3
j_call: TRBJ1-2
d_call: .
clone_size: many
cdr3_nt: TGCGCCAGCAGCCAAGATTTAGGCTCGACAGGCGGGGCTGGTGGCTACACCTTC
cdr3_aa: CASSQDLGSTGGAGGYTF

v_call: TRBV5-1
j_call: TRBJ2-5
d_call: .
clone_size: medium-sized
cdr3_nt: TGCGCCAGCAGCAGGACGCCTCAAGAGACCCAGTACTTC
cdr3_aa: CASSRTPQETQYF

v_call: TRBV29-1
j_call: TRBJ1-2
d_call: TRBD1
clone_size: few
cdr3_nt: TGCAGCGTGACAGGGGGCCGATATGGCTACACCTTC
cdr3_aa: CSVTGGRYGYTF

v_call: TRBV29-1
j_call: TRBJ1-2
d_call: .
clone_size: few
cdr3_nt: TGCAGCGTTGAAGTAAAAGCTGGCTATGGCTACACCTTC
cdr3_aa: CSVEVKAGYGYTF

v_call: TRBV5-1
j_call: TRBJ2-1
d_call: .
clone_size: few
cdr3_nt: TGCGCCAGTAGGACTACCCGAGCAAACAATGAGCAGTTCTTC
cdr3_aa: CASRTTRANNEQFF

v_call: TRBV14
j_call: TRBJ2-7
d_call: .
clone_size: .
cdr3_nt: TGTGCCAGCAGCCAGGGGGACAAGCCCTACGAGCAGTACTTC
cdr3_aa: CASSQGDKPYEQYF

v_call: TRBV20-1
j_call: TRBJ1-5
d_call: .
clone_size: once
cdr3_nt: TGCAGTGCTGGGGGGCAGGGCACGGGATATCAGCCCCAGCATTTT
cdr3_aa: CSAGGQGTGYQPQHF

v_call: TRBV7-9
j_call: TRBJ2-1
d_call: TRBD1
clone_size: .
cdr3_nt: TGTGCCAGCAGCTTAGCGGGACAGGGAAATGAGCAGTTCTTC
cdr3_aa: CASSLAGQGNEQFF

v_call: TRBV7-3
j_call: TRBJ2-3
d_call: TRBD2
clone_size: .
cdr3_nt: TGTGCCAGCAGCTCCCGGACTAGCGGGAGCCCTAGCACAGATACGCAGTATTTT
cdr3_aa: CASSSRTSGSPSTDTQYF

v_call: TRBV18
j_call: TRBJ1-1
d_call: .
clone_size: .
cdr3_nt: TGTGCCAGCTCACTGGGGAACGAGGCTGAAGCTTTCTTT
cdr3_aa: CASSLGNEAEAFF

v_call: TRBV7-2
j_call: TRBJ2-3
d_call: TRBD2
clone_size: many
cdr3_nt: TGTGCCAGCAGCTCGCCTAGCGGGAACACAGATACGCAGTATTTT
cdr3_aa: CASSSPSGNTDTQYF

v_call: TRBV5-4
j_call: TRBJ2-3
d_call: .
clone_size: .
cdr3_nt: TGTGCCATCAGCTTGGAAGGGCCAGCTAGCACAGATACGCAGTATTTT
cdr3_aa: CAISLEGPASTDTQYF

v_call: TRBV2
j_call: TRBJ1-1
d_call: .
clone_size: few
cdr3_nt: TGTGCCAGCAGTGAAGCCAGGGGCGCGAGGACTGAAGCTTTCTTT
cdr3_aa: CASSEARGARTEAFF

v_call: TRBV6-1
j_call: TRBJ2-5
d_call: .
clone_size: few
cdr3_nt: TGTGCCAGCAGCGGAACTAGAAGGGAGACCCAGTACTTC
cdr3_aa: CASSGTRRETQYF

v_call: TRBV20-1
j_call: TRBJ1-2
d_call: .
clone_size: .
cdr3_nt: TGCAGTGCTTACGGGGACTATGGCTACACCTTC
cdr3_aa: CSAYGDYGYTF

v_call: TRBV29-1
j_call: TRBJ2-7
d_call: .
clone_size: .
cdr3_nt: TGCAGCCCCCGTCGTTCGGGGACCTACGAGCAGTACTTC
cdr3_aa: CSPRRSGTYEQYF

v_call: TRBV11-2
j_call: TRBJ2-1
d_call: .
clone_size: .
cdr3_nt: TGTGCCAGCAGCCCACTAGGACGCCAGTTCTTC
cdr3_aa: CASSPLGRQFF

v_call: TRBV20-1
j_call: TRBJ2-7
d_call: .
clone_size: few
cdr3_nt: TGCAGTGTTAGAGACCCCACGGGCAGAAACCCTTCTTACGAGCAGTACTTC
cdr3_aa: CSVRDPTGRNPSYEQYF

v_call: TRBV9
j_call: TRBJ1-2
d_call: .
clone_size: many
cdr3_nt: TGTGCCAGCAGCGTAGGAGGGAATGGCTACACCTTC
cdr3_aa: CASSVGGNGYTF

v_call: TRBV16
j_call: TRBJ2-7
d_call: .
clone_size: many
cdr3_nt: TGTGCCAGCAGCCGGGACAAGGGAATCTCCTACGAGCAGTACTTC
cdr3_aa: CASSRDKGISYEQYF

v_call: TRBV4-2
j_call: TRBJ2-7
d_call: TRBD2
clone_size: .
cdr3_nt: TGTGCCAGCAGCCAAGACCCACTAGCGGGAGGAACCTACGAGCAGTACTTC
cdr3_aa: CASSQDPLAGGTYEQYF

v_call: TRBV30
j_call: TRBJ1-2
d_call: TRBD1
clone_size: few
cdr3_nt: TGTGCCTTAATTGTGGAGGGGGCCCGGGCCCATCACTTC
cdr3_aa: CALIVEGARAHHF

v_call: TRBV7-9
j_call: TRBJ2-1
d_call: .
clone_size: few
cdr3_nt: TGTGCCAGCAGCTTCGAGATCGACCAGGGCAATGAGCAGTTCTTC
cdr3_aa: CASSFEIDQGNEQFF

v_call: TRBV20-1
j_call: TRBJ2-3
d_call: TRBD1
clone_size: many
cdr3_nt: TGCAGTGCTAGGGGGGGACAGGGAAGCACAGATACGCAGTATTTT
cdr3_aa: CSARGGQGSTDTQYF

v_call: TRBV6-1
j_call: TRBJ1-5
d_call: .
clone_size: many
cdr3_nt: TGTGCCAGCAGTGAAAACCCTGGGTCACCAAATCAGCCCCAGCATTTT
cdr3_aa: CASSENPGSPNQPQHF

v_call: TRBV2
j_call: TRBJ1-5
d_call: .
clone_size: few
cdr3_nt: TGTGCCAGCAGCGCGAGGAGGGGAGGTCAGCCCCAGCATTTT
cdr3_aa: CASSARRGGQPQHF

v_call: TRBV25-1
j_call: TRBJ2-5
d_call: TRBD1
clone_size: few
cdr3_nt: TGTGCCAGCAGTGAAAAGCGGTGGGGACAGATAGAGACCCAGTACTTC
cdr3_aa: CASSEKRWGQIETQYF

v_call: TRBV20-1
j_call: TRBJ2-1
d_call: TRBD2
clone_size: .
cdr3_nt: TGCAGTGCTACCGTAGCGGGAGGTATTGACAATGAGCAGTTCTTC
cdr3_aa: CSATVAGGIDNEQFF

v_call: TRBV3-1
j_call: TRBJ1-4
d_call: .
clone_size: .
cdr3_nt: TGTGCCAGCAGCCCACAGGGTAACGAAAAACTGTTTTTT
cdr3_aa: CASSPQGNEKLFF

v_call: TRBV11-3
j_call: TRBJ2-3
d_call: TRBD2
clone_size: .
cdr3_nt: TGTGCCAGCAGCGTTAGCGGGAGAGGGGATACGCAGTATTTT
cdr3_aa: CASSVSGRGDTQYF

v_call: TRBV6-6
j_call: TRBJ2-7
d_call: .
clone_size: many
cdr3_nt: TGTGCCAGCAGTTACAAGGAGGGGGAGCAGTACTTC
cdr3_aa: CASSYKEGEQYF

v_call: TRBV7-2
j_call: TRBJ1-5
d_call: .
clone_size: few
cdr3_nt: TGTGCCAGCAGCTTAATTGGTGGCGATCAGCCCCAGCATTTT
cdr3_aa: CASSLIGGDQPQHF

v_call: TRBV7-9
j_call: TRBJ2-7
d_call: .
clone_size: few
cdr3_nt: TGTGCCAGCATAGCTAGCGCGAACTCCTACGAGCAGTACTTC
cdr3_aa: CASIASANSYEQYF

v_call: TRBV7-8
j_call: TRBJ2-7
d_call: .
clone_size: .
cdr3_nt: TGTGCCAGCAGCTTAAGGGCGGGACTTATCTCCTACGAGCAGTACTTC
cdr3_aa: CASSLRAGLISYEQYF

v_call: TRBV4-2
j_call: TRBJ2-7
d_call: .
clone_size: many
cdr3_nt: TGTGCCAGCAGCCAAGTCGCAGGGATGCTCTACGAGCAGTACTTC
cdr3_aa: CASSQVAGMLYEQYF

v_call: TRBV24-1
j_call: TRBJ2-3
d_call: TRBD2
clone_size: .
cdr3_nt: TGTGCCACCAGTGATCCGCTAGCGGGCGCCACAGATACGCAGTATTTT
cdr3_aa: CATSDPLAGATDTQYF

v_call: TRBV5-1
j_call: TRBJ2-1
d_call: TRBD2
clone_size: few
cdr3_nt: TGCGCCAGCAGCTCGGCGAGCGGGGTTTTGATTAATGAGCAGTTCTTC
cdr3_aa: CASSSASGVLINEQFF

v_call: TRBV6-5
j_call: TRBJ1-5
d_call: .
clone_size: .
cdr3_nt: TGTGCCAGCAGTTATATGGGCCCAGGAAGGGGGAGTAGCAATCAGCCCCAGCATTTT
cdr3_aa: CASSYMGPGRGSSNQPQHF

v_call: TRBV11-2
j_call: TRBJ2-2
d_call: TRBD1
clone_size: few
cdr3_nt: TGTGCCAGCAGCCAACACGCGTGGACAGGGGGCAACACCGGGGAGCTGTTTTTT
cdr3_aa: CASSQHAWTGGNTGELFF

v_call: TRBV21-1
j_call: TRBJ2-5
d_call: .
clone_size: few
cdr3_nt: TGTGCCAGCAGCAAAGCCGCAGGGAGTGGAGAGACCCAGTACTTC
cdr3_aa: CASSKAAGSGETQYF

v_call: TRBV7-9
j_call: TRBJ2-1
d_call: TRBD2
clone_size: .
cdr3_nt: TGTGCCAGCAGCCAGCCCGGGACTAGCGGGGGGGATGAGCAGTTCTTC
cdr3_aa: CASSQPGTSGGDEQFF

v_call: TRBV5-1
j_call: TRBJ2-1
d_call: TRBD2
clone_size: few
cdr3_nt: TGCGCCAGCAGCTCCAAACTAGCGACGGGCTACAATGAGCAGTTCTTC
cdr3_aa: CASSSKLATGYNEQFF

v_call: TRBV12-3/TRBV12-4
j_call: TRBJ2-7
d_call: .
clone_size: .
cdr3_nt: TGTGCCAGCAGTGCTAGGGTAGGGTCCTACGAGCAGTACTTC
cdr3_aa: CASSARVGSYEQYF

v_call: TRBV12-3/TRBV12-4
j_call: TRBJ1-5
d_call: TRBD1
clone_size: many
cdr3_nt: TGTGCCAGCAGGGGCCCAGGGACAGGGAATAGCAATCAGCCCCAGCATTTT
cdr3_aa: CASRGPGTGNSNQPQHF

v_call: TRBV7-2
j_call: TRBJ2-6
d_call: .
clone_size: few
cdr3_nt: TGTGCCAGCAGCTTAGATACCAACGGGGCCAACGTCCTGACTTTC
cdr3_aa: CASSLDTNGANVLTF

v_call: TRBV7-2
j_call: TRBJ2-4
d_call: .
clone_size: .
cdr3_nt: TGTGCCAGCAGCTTAGCCGGGGGCAAAAACATTCAGTACTTC
cdr3_aa: CASSLAGGKNIQYF

v_call: TRBV30
j_call: TRBJ2-5
d_call: .
clone_size: .
cdr3_nt: TGTGCCTTCGGAAGAGAAGAGACCCAGTACTTC
cdr3_aa: CAFGREETQYF

v_call: TRBV5-1
j_call: TRBJ2-3
d_call: .
clone_size: many
cdr3_nt: TGCGCCAGCAGCCCGGGCGGCCCCCTCGGAGATACGCAGTATTTT
cdr3_aa: CASSPGGPLGDTQYF

v_call: TRBV11-2
j_call: TRBJ2-1
d_call: .
clone_size: few
cdr3_nt: TGTGCCAGCAGCCGCCTTGGTGGGCCCTCCTACAATGAGCAGTTCTTC
cdr3_aa: CASSRLGGPSYNEQFF

v_call: TRBV6-1
j_call: TRBJ2-1
d_call: .
clone_size: few
cdr3_nt: TGTGCCAGCCGGGAGACCAATGAGCAGTTCTTC
cdr3_aa: CASRETNEQFF

v_call: TRBV11-2
j_call: TRBJ1-2
d_call: .
clone_size: few
cdr3_nt: TGTGCCAGCAGCTTAGGCCCTAACAGGGCCACTCTCTATGGCTACACCTTC
cdr3_aa: CASSLGPNRATLYGYTF

v_call: TRBV20-1
j_call: TRBJ2-3
d_call: .
clone_size: few
cdr3_nt: TGCAGTGTTTTGGGGGGAAGCACAGATACGCAGTATTTT
cdr3_aa: CSVLGGSTDTQYF

v_call: TRBV11-1
j_call: TRBJ2-5
d_call: TRBD2
clone_size: .
cdr3_nt: TGTGCCAGCAGCGCGGTTGGGCCTAGCGGGAGTATCAAGACCCAGTACTTC
cdr3_aa: CASSAVGPSGSIKTQYF

v_call: TRBV12-3/TRBV12-4
j_call: TRBJ2-5
d_call: .
clone_size: .
cdr3_nt: TGTGCCAGCAGATCGGGACTTGAAGAGACCCAGTACTTC
cdr3_aa: CASRSGLEETQYF

v_call: TRBV27
j_call: TRBJ1-2
d_call: .
clone_size: few
cdr3_nt: TGTGCCAGCAGGGGAACCGGGGGCTCTGGCTACACCTTC
cdr3_aa: CASRGTGGSGYTF

v_call: TRBV2
j_call: TRBJ2-2
d_call: TRBD2
clone_size: many
cdr3_nt: TGTGCCAGCTCTACTAGCGGCACCGGGGAGCTGTTTTTT
cdr3_aa: CASSTSGTGELFF

v_call: TRBV25-1
j_call: TRBJ1-2
d_call: .
clone_size: few
cdr3_nt: TGTGCCAGCAGTGATACCGGGCCCGGCTACACCTTC
cdr3_aa: CASSDTGPGYTF